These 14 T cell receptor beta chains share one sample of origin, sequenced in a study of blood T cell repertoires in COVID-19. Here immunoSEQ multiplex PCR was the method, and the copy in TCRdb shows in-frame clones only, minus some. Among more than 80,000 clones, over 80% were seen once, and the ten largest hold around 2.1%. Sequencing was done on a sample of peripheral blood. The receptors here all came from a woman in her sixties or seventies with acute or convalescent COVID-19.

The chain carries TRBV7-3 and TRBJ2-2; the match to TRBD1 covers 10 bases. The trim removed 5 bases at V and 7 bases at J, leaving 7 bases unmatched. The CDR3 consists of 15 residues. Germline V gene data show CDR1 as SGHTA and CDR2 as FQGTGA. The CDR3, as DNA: TGTGCCAGCAGCGCGTCGGGACAGGGGAACGGGGAGCTGTTTTTT. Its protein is CASSASGQGNGELFF.

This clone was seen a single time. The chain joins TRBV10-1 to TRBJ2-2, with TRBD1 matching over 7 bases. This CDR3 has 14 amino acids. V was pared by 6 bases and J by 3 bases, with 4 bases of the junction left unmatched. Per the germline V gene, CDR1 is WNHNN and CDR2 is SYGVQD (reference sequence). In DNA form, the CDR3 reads TGCGCCAGCAGGACCGGGACAGACACCGGGGAGCTGTTTTTT. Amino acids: CASRTGTDTGELFF.

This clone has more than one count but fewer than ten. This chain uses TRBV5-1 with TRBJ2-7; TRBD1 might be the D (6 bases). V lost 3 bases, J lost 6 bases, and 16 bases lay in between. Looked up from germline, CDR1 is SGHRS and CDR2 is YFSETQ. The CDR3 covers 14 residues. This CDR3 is CASSYTGTFAEQYF. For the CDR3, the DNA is TGCGCCAGCAGCTACACCGGGACATTTGCCGAGCAGTACTTC.

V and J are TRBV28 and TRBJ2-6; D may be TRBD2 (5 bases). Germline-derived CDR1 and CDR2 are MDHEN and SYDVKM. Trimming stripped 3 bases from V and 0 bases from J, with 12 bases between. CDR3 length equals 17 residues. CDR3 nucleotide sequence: TGTGCCAGCAGTTTGAGGGCCCTATTCTCTGGGGCCAACGTCCTGACTTTC. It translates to CASSLRALFSGANVLTF.

The CDR3 loop reads CATSSPRGGENTGELFF. For the CDR3, the DNA is TGTGCCACCAGCAGCCCTCGGGGAGGGGAGAACACCGGGGAGCTGTTTTTT. The chain has TRBV15 and TRBJ2-2; 7 bases fit TRBD2. The length of the CDR3 is 17 residues. V was clipped by 3 bases and J by 1 base; unmatched bases: 8. Germline loops: CDR1 LNHNV, CDR2 YYDKDF (reference sequence).

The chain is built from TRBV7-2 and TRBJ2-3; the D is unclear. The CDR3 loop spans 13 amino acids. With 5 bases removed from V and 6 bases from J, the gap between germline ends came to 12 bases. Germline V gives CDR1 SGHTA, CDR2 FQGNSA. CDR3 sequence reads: CASSLSIPDTQYF. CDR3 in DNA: TGTGCCAGCAGCCTATCCATCCCCGATACGCAGTATTTT. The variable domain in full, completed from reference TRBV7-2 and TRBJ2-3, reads GAGVSQSPSNKVTEKGKDVELRCDPISGHTALYWYRQSLGQGLEFLIYFQGNSAPDKSGLPSDRFSAERTGGSVSTLTIQRTQQEDSAVYLCASSLSIPDTQYFGPGTRLTVL.

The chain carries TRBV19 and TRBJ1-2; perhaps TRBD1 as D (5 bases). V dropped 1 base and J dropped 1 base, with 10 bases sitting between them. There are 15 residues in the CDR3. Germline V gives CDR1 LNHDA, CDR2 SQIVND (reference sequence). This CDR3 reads CASSIGGGLNYGYTF. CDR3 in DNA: TGTGCCAGTAGTATAGGGGGGGGACTTAACTATGGCTACACCTTC.

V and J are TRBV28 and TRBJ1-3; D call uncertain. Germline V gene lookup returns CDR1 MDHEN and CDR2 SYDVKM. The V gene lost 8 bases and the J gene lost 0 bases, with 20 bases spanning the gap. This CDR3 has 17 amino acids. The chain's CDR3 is CASPPSDARLSGNTIYF. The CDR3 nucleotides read TGTGCCAGCCCCCCATCTGACGCTAGGCTCTCTGGAAACACCATATATTTT.

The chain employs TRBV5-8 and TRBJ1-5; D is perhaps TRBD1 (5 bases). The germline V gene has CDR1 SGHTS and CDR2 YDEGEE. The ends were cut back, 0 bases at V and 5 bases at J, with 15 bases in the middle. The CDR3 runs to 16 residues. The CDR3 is CASSLGLGGEDQPQHF. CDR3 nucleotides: TGTGCCAGCAGCTTGGGTCTGGGGGGGGAAGATCAGCCCCAGCATTTT.

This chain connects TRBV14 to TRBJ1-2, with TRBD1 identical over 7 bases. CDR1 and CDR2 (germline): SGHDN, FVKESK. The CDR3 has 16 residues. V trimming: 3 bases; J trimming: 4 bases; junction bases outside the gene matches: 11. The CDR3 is CASSHPQGTGAYGYTF. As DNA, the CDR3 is TGTGCCAGCAGCCACCCACAGGGGACGGGGGCCTATGGCTACACCTTC.

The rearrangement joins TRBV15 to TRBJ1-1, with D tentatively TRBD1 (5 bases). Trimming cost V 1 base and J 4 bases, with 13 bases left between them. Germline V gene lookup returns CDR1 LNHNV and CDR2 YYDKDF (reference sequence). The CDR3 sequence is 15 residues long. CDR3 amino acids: CATSRGGGVGTEAFF. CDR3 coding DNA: TGTGCCACCAGCAGAGGGGGAGGGGTGGGCACTGAAGCTTTCTTT.

The CDR3 protein is CASRDRFMNTEAFF. In nucleotides, the CDR3 is TGTGCCAGCAGAGACAGGTTCATGAACACTGAAGCTTTCTTT. V usage is TRBV6-5 and J usage is TRBJ1-1; D is possibly TRBD1 (6 bases). This CDR3 has 14 residues. V lost 6 bases to trimming and J lost 0 bases, with 11 bases between them. The germline CDR1 and CDR2 sequences are MNHEY and SVGAGI.

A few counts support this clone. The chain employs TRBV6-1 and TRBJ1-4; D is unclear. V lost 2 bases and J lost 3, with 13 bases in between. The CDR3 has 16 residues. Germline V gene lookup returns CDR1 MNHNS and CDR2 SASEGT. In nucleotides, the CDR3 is TGTGCCAGCAGTGAATTGTTGGGTGGAGCTAATGAAAAACTGTTTTTT. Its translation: CASSELLGGANEKLFF.

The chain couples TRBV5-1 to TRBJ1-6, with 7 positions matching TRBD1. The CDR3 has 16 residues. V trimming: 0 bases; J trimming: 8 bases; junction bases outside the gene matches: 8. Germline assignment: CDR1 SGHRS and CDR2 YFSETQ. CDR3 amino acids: CASSLAADRRYSPLHF. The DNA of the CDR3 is TGCGCCAGCAGCTTGGCAGCGGACAGGCGATATTCACCCCTCCACTTT. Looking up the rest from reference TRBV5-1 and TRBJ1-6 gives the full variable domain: KAGVTQTPRYLIKTRGQQVTLSCSPISGHRSVSWYQQTPGQGLQFLFEYFSETQRNKGNFPGRFSGRQFSNSRSEMNVSTLELGDSALYLCASSLAADRRYSPLHFGNGTRLTVT.